The next 16 T cell receptor beta chains were all read from a single sample in a study of T cell repertoires in cytomegalovirus infection. TCRdb independently ran MiXCR on the reads; one entry per CDR3 protein. The table has approximately 600,000 distinct CDR3 sequences, about 40% seen once; the top ten hold around 48%. Their antigens remain unidentified. Sequencing used cultured PBMCs, obtained from culture after CMV antigen stimulation. The receptors were sampled from a human donor in good health (CMV status not recorded). Some clones in this sample may be carry-over from other donors' samples.

This clonotype has a handful of counts. One end of the junction varies from germline; a read error may be responsible. V usage is TRBV4-1 and J usage is TRBJ2-5, with D hard to call. CDR1 is MGHRA, CDR2 YSYEKL, per germline. The CDR3 contains 15 residues. The CDR3 nucleotides read TGTGCCAGCAGCCAAGATTGGAGTGCTCAAGAGACCCAGTACTTC. Its translation: CASSQDWSAQETQYF.

This clonotype was recorded a few times. The chain uses TRBV7-9 and TRBJ1-1; D uncertain. V gave up 3 bases and J gave up 0 bases, with 5 bases separating them. The CDR3 contains 13 residues. CDR1 is SEHNR and CDR2 is FQNEAQ in the germline V gene (reference sequence). The CDR3 is CASSLQLNTEAFF. CDR3 nucleotides: TGTGCCAGCAGCTTGCAGCTGAACACTGAAGCTTTCTTT.

This clonotype was found a few times. V usage is TRBV7-2 and J usage is TRBJ1-5; D ambiguous. The CDR3 spans 15 residues. V was clipped by 5 bases and J by 6 bases, with 17 bases between them. CDR1 SGHTA and CDR2 FQGNSA come from the germline V gene. The CDR3 loop reads CASSLETVHTQPQHF. CDR3 nucleotide sequence: TGTGCCAGCAGCCTAGAGACGGTCCATACTCAGCCCCAGCATTTT.

V gene TRBV18 combines with J gene TRBJ1-1; D is unclear. Trimming cost V 2 bases and J 6 bases, with 10 bases left between them. The CDR3 extends over 13 amino acids. The germline gives CDR1 KGHSH, CDR2 LQKENI. As DNA, the CDR3 is TGTGCCAGCTCACCAGGATTGTTGGCTGAAGCTTTCTTT. It yields the protein CASSPGLLAEAFF. Full variable domain (rest looked up from reference TRBV18 and TRBJ1-1): NAGVMQNPRHLVRRRGQEARLRCSPMKGHSHVYWYRQLPEEGLKFMVYLQKENIIDESGMPKERFSAEFPKEGPSILRIQQVVRGDSAAYFCASSPGLLAEAFFGQGTRLTVV.

The table lists this clonotype with a few counts. V is TRBV7-2 and J is TRBJ2-7, with D perhaps matching TRBD2 (5 bases). The V and J ends lost 3 bases and 6 bases respectively, with 15 bases between them. CDR3 length: 14 residues. The V gene's germline CDR1 is SGHTA and CDR2 FQGNSA. The CDR3 DNA is TGTGCCAGCAGCTTTAGCGCGGTTGTTTCCGAGCAGTACTTC. As protein: CASSFSAVVSEQYF.

This clonotype has more than one count but fewer than ten. V and J are TRBV6-5 and TRBJ2-7; TRBD1 aligns across 8 bases. The V gene's germline CDR1 is MNHEY and CDR2 SVGAGI. The trim removed 6 bases at V and 3 bases at J, leaving 10 bases unmatched. This CDR3 is built from 15 residues. The CDR3 DNA follows: TGTGCCAGCAGGCCCTGGGACAGGAAAGACTACGAGCAGTACTTC. Its protein is CASRPWDRKDYEQYF.

The rearrangement links TRBV12-3 or TRBV12-4 to TRBJ2-1; either TRBD1 or TRBD2 may supply D (5 bases each). CDR3 length: 16 amino acids. V lost 4 bases, J lost 8 bases, and 21 bases lay in between. Written as DNA, the CDR3 is TGTGCCAGCAGTTCCACATCCGGGACGACCGGGGATGAGCAGTTCTTC. Its translation is CASSSTSGTTGDEQFF.

This clonotype was observed once. The J gene is TRBJ2-7, the V gene TRBV20-1, with D perhaps being TRBD1 or TRBD2 (5 bases each). CDR1 and CDR2 from the germline V gene are DFQATT and SNEGSKA (reference sequence). V was trimmed by 2 bases and J by 5 bases, leaving 10 bases between them. This CDR3 has 12 amino acids. As DNA, the CDR3 is TGCAGTGCTAGATTGGGGGTCGACGAGCAGTACTTC. Its translation: CSARLGVDEQYF.

There are many counts of this clonotype. The V call is TRBV6-1, the J call TRBJ2-1; 9 nucleotides match TRBD2. Trimming removed 2 bases from V and 9 bases from J; junction bases left unmatched: 5. The CDR3 has 14 amino acids. CDR1 and CDR2 (germline): MNHNS, SASEGT. CDR3: CASSERLAEGEQFF. CDR3 DNA: TGTGCCAGCAGTGAACGACTAGCGGAGGGTGAGCAGTTCTTC.

The CDR3 sequence: CASRLGQGTPNEQFF. The CDR3 region has the DNA TGTGCCAGCCGCCTCGGGCAGGGAACACCTAATGAGCAGTTCTTC. The chain uses TRBV12-3 or TRBV12-4 and TRBJ2-1; D perhaps matches TRBD1 (5 bases). The germline V and J ends were trimmed by 8 bases and 7 bases, with 21 bases remaining between them. The CDR3 runs 15 residues.

The count of this clonotype is one. In DNA form, the CDR3 reads TGCGCCAGCAGCCAAGATGGGGGGAACCCTGCGGGTTCGGATACGCAGTATTTT. Protein: CASSQDGGNPAGSDTQYF. This rearrangement joins TRBV4-1 to TRBJ2-3; possible D gene TRBD2, 6 bases. Between the trimmed V and J ends, which lost 0 bases and 6 bases, there was a span of 22 bases. CDR1 and CDR2 (germline): MGHRA, YSYEKL. The CDR3 runs to 18 residues.

V and J are TRBV5-6 and TRBJ1-6, with 12 bases aligning to TRBD1. This CDR3 region has 16 residues. V was clipped by 3 bases and J by 10 bases; unmatched bases: 8. The germline V gene has CDR1 SGHDT and CDR2 YYEEEE. For the CDR3, the DNA is TGTGCCAGCAGCTGGTTGGGGACAGGGGGCGAATCACCCCTCCACTTT. Amino acids: CASSWLGTGGESPLHF.

CDR3 residues: CASSSATRGLSGYGYTF. In DNA, the CDR3 is TGTGCCAGCAGCTCCGCTACTCGAGGCCTTTCGGGCTATGGCTACACCTTC. The genes are TRBV7-3 and TRBJ1-2; D gene unclear. The CDR3 extends over 17 amino acids. CDR1 and CDR2 from the germline V gene are SGHTA and FQGTGA. V was trimmed by 4 bases and J by 4 bases, leaving 22 bases between them.

The rearrangement joins TRBV7-9 to TRBJ1-5; 10 nucleotides match TRBD1. In germline, CDR1 is SEHNR, CDR2 FQNEAQ (reference sequence). The CDR3 consists of 15 residues. V gave up 5 bases and J gave up 5 bases; unmatched junction bases: 6. The CDR3 is CASSPDRGVHQPQHF. In nucleotides, the CDR3 is TGTGCCAGCAGCCCGGACAGGGGGGTTCATCAGCCCCAGCATTTT.

This clonotype appeared a few times. The chain has TRBV6-2 or TRBV6-3 and TRBJ2-3, with 14 bases that match TRBD2. V dropped 5 bases and J dropped 3; count of bases not matched to a gene: 10. This CDR3 contains 18 residues. Per the germline V gene, CDR1 is MNHEY and CDR2 is SVGEGT. The CDR3 bases are TGTGCCAGCAGTCCGACTAGCGGGAGGGAAGCAAGGACAGATACGCAGTATTTT. It translates to CASSPTSGREARTDTQYF.

To note about this clonotype: In this CDR3 the conserved last residue, phenylalanine or tryptophan, is missing, so a read error is likely. The chain couples TRBV6-2 or TRBV6-3 to TRBJ2-3; TRBD2 matches 10 bases. Germline trimming cut 10 bases from V and 3 bases from J; bases unmatched to any gene: 7. CDR1 and CDR2 from the germline V gene are MNHEY and SVGEGT. The CDR3 is 14 amino acids. The CDR3 coding sequence is TGTGCCACCTACCGAGCGGGAGGGACAGATACGCAGTATCTT. This sequence encodes CATYRAGGTDTQYL.